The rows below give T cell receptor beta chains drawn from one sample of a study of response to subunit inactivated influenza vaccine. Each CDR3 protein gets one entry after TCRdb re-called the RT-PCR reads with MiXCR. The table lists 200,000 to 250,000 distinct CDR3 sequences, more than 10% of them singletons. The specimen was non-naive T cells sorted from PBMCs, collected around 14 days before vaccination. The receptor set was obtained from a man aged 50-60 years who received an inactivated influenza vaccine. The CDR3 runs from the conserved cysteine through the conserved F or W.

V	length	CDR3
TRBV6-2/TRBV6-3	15	CASSYSGKGPPVQFF
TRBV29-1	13	CSGKAGGLETQYF
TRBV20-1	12	CSAGNTQETQYF
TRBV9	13	CASGQGVQETQYF
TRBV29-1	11	CSVLAGKGYTF
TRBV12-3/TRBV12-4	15	CASSTSYRTGYGYTF
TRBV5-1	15	CASSLGASGGYEQFF
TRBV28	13	CASTWDSNQPQHF
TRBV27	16	CASSLRVLAGTDEQFF
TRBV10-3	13	CAITRQVNSPLHF
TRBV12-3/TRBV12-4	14	CASSLFGGAQPQHF
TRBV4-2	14	CASSHPGRSYEQYF
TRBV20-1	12	CSARPGFSPLHF
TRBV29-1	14	CSASGRPGGETQYF
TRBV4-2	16	CASSQGRFLSSNEQYF
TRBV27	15	CASSPSLPRYNEQFF
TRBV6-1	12	CASSVNRGEQYF
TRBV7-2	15	CASSLGREGGAPQYF
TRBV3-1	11	CASSQQNEQYF
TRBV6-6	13	CASSTRQIPGQYF
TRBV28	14	CASNLSGGAGELFF
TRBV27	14	CASSSGLAGEKLFF
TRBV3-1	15	CASSQVWDARSEQFF
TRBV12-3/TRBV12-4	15	CASSFSGGSRNEQFF
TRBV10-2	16	CASRPMTVANTGELFF
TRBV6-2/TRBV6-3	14	CASSPSGAPETQYF
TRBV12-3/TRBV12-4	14	CASRRYGGADEQFF
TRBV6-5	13	CASSSVGSDTQYF
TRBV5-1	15	CASSLVASGSYEQYF
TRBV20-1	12	CSARHPTETQYF
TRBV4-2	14	CASSQGRATSPLHF
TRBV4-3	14	CASSTGSGKGTQYF
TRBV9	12	CASSVRGDTQYF
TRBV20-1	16	CSARARRTGNTGELFF
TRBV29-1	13	CSVAVFSGNTIYF
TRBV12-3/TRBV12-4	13	CASARGSYNEQFF
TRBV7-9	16	CASRPGTALSYNEQFF
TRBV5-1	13	CASSLEGGQPQHF
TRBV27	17	CASSFSGTAVGGEKLFF
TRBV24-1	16	CATSAQTWGQGEGYTF
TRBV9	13	CASSVEGTSPLFF
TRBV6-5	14	CASSYSPGYYEQYF
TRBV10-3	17	CAISESQGTSGLNEQFF
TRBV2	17	CASSEALAGGSGNTIYF
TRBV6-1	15	CASSELGSFGSPLHF
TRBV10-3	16	CAISEDSNTLNTEAFF
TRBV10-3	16	CAISESGGGARDTQYF